This TCR beta chain was sequenced in a study of CD8+ T cells in alopecia areata. RNA, once extracted, was reverse transcribed into cDNA for use as the sequencing template. Measured with immunoSEQ multiplex PCR; TCRdb has only the in-frame clones, and not every one. The sample has roughly 100,000 clones, roughly half seen once. CD4+ and CD8+ T cells were sorted from PBMCs stained for CD3, CD4 and CD8. On this clone: Its antigen is currently unknown.

Regarding the study as a whole: For lesional scalp, especially alopecia totalis/universalis, clonality was higher than in normal scalp. Besides other cells, scalp samples also yield sequences of resident alphabeta T cells from normal skin.

Trimming took 1 base from V and 5 from J, leaving 9 bases between them. Per germline, CDR1 SQVTM and CDR2 ANQGSEA. The CDR3 loop spans 13 amino acids. The V call is TRBV29-1, the J call TRBJ1-5, with no clear D. The TCR originated in a human donor in good health. What was sequenced was CD4+ T cells sorted from blood. CDR3 loop: CSVEVDGDQPQHF. In nucleotides, the CDR3 is TGCAGCGTTGAAGTAGACGGTGATCAGCCCCAGCATTTT.